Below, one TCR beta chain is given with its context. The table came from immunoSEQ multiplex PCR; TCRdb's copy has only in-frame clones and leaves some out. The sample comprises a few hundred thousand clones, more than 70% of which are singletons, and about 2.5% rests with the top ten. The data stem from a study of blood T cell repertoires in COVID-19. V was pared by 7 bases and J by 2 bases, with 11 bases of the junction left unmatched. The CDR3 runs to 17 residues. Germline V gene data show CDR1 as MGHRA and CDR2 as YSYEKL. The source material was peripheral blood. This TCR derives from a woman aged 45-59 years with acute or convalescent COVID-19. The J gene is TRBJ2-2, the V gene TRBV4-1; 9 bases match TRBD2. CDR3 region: CASTHRGAGGNTGELFF. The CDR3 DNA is TGCGCCAGCACCCACCGAGGAGCGGGAGGTAACACCGGGGAGCTGTTTTTT.